This T cell receptor beta chain was sequenced in a study of blood T cells in healthy people across ages. Germline-derived CDR1 and CDR2 are MNHNS and SASEGT. This CDR3 has 17 amino acids. V lost 8 bases and J lost 4, with 25 bases in between. For the second PCR, which ran for about 6 to 11 cycles, a sample-barcoded 5' primer and a J-beta primer mix were used. TCRdb re-analysed the 5' RACE reads in MiXCR, keeping a single row per CDR3 protein. The sample has over 600,000 distinct CDR3 sequences, roughly three fifths seen once. This TCR derives from a man aged 35 to 55 in good health. This sequence joins TRBV6-1 and TRBJ2-3; D uncertain. Sequenced input: blood. The CDR3 loop is CASGRLAAERFSDTQYF. Written as DNA, the CDR3 is TGTGCCAGCGGACGTCTGGCGGCAGAAAGGTTCTCAGATACGCAGTATTTT.